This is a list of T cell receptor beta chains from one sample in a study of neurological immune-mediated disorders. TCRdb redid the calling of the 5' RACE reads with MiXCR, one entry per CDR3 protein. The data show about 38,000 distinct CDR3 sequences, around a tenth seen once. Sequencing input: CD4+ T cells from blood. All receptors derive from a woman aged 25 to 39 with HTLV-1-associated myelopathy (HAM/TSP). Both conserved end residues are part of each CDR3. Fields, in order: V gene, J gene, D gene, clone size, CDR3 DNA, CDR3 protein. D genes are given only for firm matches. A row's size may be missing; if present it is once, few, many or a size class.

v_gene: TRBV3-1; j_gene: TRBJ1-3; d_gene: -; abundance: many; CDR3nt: TGTGCCAGCAGCCAAGAGGCAGGGAGCGCCACCATATATTTT; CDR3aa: CASSQEAGSATIYF
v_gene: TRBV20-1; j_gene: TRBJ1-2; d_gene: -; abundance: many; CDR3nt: TGCAGTGCTTCTACGGGACCCCACTATGGCTACACCTTC; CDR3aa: CSASTGPHYGYTF
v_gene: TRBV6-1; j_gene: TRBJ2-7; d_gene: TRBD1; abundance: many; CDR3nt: TGTGCCAGCAGTGAAGACAGGGGAACCTACGAGCAGTACTTC; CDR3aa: CASSEDRGTYEQYF
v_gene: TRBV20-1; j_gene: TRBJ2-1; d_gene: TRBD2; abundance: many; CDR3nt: TGCAGTGCTCGGCGACTAGCGGGGGGGCTTCACAATGAGCAGTTCTTC; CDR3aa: CSARRLAGGLHNEQFF
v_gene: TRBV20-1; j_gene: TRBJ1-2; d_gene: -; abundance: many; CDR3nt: TGCAGTGCCCAGGGGAACGGCTACACCTTC; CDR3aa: CSAQGNGYTF
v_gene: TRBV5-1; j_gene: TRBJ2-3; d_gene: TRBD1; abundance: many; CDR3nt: TGCGCCAGCAGCGCGACAGGGGTTCGGACAGATACGCAGTATTTT; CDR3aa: CASSATGVRTDTQYF
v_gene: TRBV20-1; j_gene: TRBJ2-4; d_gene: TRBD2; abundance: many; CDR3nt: TGCAGTGCCCCAGCGGGGGGGCCCTCGGCCAAAAACATTCAGTACTTC; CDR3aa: CSAPAGGPSAKNIQYF
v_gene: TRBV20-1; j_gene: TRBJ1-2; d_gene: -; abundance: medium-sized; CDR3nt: TGCAGTGCTTTACAGGGAGAGGGTGGCTACACCTTC; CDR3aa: CSALQGEGGYTF
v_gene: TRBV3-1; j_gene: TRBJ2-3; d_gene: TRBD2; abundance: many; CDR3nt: TGTGCCAGCAGCCAAGATGGGACTAGCGGGGGGAACACAGATACGCAGTATTTT; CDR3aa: CASSQDGTSGGNTDTQYF
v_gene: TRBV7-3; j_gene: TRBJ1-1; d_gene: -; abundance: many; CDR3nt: TGTGCCAGCAGCCCAGACAGTACGAACACTGAAGCTTTCTTT; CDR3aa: CASSPDSTNTEAFF
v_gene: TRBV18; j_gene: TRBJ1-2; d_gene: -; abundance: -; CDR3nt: TGTGCCAGCTCACCAGAGCTTTATGGCTACACCTTC; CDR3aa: CASSPELYGYTF
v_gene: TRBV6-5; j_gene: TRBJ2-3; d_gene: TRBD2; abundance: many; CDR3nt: TGTGCCAGCACATCTAGCGGGGGGCGCACAGATACGCAGTATTTT; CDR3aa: CASTSSGGRTDTQYF
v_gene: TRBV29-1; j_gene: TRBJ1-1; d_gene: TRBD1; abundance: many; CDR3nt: TGCAGCGTTGGCGACAGGGGGAGGCCTGAAGCTTTCTTT; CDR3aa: CSVGDRGRPEAFF
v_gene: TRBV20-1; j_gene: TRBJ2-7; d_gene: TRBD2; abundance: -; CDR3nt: TGCAGCGCCGATATACTGACTAGCGGCGGTGAGCAGTACTTC; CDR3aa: CSADILTSGGEQYF
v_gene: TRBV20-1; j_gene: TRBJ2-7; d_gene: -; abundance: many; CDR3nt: TGCAGTGCTATGCCCTACGAGCAGTACTTC; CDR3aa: CSAMPYEQYF
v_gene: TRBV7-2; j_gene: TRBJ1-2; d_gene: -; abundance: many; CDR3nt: TGTGCCAGCAGCCCCGCAGGGTTCTATGGCTACACCTTC; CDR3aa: CASSPAGFYGYTF
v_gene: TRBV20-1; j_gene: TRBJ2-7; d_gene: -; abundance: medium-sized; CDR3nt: TGCAGTGCTAGACTAGGGGTCGAGCAGTACTTC; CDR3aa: CSARLGVEQYF
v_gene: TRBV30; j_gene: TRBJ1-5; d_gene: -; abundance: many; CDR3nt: TGTGCCTGGAGCTTTAGTAGGGACCAGCCCCAGCATTTT; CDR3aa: CAWSFSRDQPQHF
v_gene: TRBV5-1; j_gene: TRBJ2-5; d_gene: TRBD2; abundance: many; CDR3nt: TGCGCCAGCAGCTTGGAATGGGGAGGGATGGAGACCCAGTACTTC; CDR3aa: CASSLEWGGMETQYF
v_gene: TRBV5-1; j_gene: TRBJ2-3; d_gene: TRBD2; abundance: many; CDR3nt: TGCGCCAGCAGCTTGGTGGGACTAGCGGGGGGGACGGATACGCAGTATTTT; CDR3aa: CASSLVGLAGGTDTQYF
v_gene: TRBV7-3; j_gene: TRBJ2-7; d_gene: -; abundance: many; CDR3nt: TGTGCCAGCAGCTTCGGAGTGGGGGAGCAGTACTTC; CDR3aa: CASSFGVGEQYF
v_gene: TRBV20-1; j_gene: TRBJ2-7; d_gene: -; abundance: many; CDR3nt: TGCAGTGCTAGATCTTTTTCGGGGGAGAGCTCCTACGAGCAGTACTTC; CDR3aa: CSARSFSGESSYEQYF
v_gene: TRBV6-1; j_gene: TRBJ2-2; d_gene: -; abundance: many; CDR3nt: TGTGCCACCGGCCTGAGGGGTCCCGGGGAGCTGTTTTTT; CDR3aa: CATGLRGPGELFF
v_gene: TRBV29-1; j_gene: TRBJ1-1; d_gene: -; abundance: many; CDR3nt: TGCAGCGTCAGACAGGATCGGAGCACTGAAGCTTTCTTT; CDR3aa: CSVRQDRSTEAFF
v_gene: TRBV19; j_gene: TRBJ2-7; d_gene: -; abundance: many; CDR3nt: TGTGCCAGTAGTTTACGGAGGGGCTACGAGCAGTACTTC; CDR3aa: CASSLRRGYEQYF
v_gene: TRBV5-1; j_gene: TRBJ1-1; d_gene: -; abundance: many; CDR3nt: TGCGCCAGCAGCGCCGCGGGGACTCAAAACACTGAAGCTTTCTTT; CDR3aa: CASSAAGTQNTEAFF
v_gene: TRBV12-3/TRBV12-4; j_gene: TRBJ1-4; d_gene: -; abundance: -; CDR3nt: TGTGCCATCAGCCCAATGACTGGGGAAAAACTGTTTTTT; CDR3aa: CAISPMTGEKLFF
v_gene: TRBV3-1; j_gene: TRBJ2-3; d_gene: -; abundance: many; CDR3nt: TGTGCCAGCAGCCATCAGGGTAGGGATACGCAGTATTTT; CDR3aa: CASSHQGRDTQYF
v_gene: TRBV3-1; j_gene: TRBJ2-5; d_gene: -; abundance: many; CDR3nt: TGTGCCAGCAGCCAATTACGGACAGTATCTGAGACCCAGTACTTC; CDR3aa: CASSQLRTVSETQYF
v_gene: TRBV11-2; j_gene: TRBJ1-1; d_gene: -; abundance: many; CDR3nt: TGTGCCAGCAGCAACCCGACGGGAAAAGCTTTCTTT; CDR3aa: CASSNPTGKAFF
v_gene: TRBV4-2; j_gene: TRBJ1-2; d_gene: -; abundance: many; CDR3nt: TGTGCCAGCAGCCAAGTTTCGGAATGGGGTGGCTACACCTTC; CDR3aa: CASSQVSEWGGYTF
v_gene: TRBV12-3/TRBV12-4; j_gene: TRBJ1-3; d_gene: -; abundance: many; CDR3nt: TGTGCCAGCATGGCGGGCAGAAGGTGGGGAAACACCATATATTTT; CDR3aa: CASMAGRRWGNTIYF
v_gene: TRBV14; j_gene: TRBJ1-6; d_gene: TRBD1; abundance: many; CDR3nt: TGTGCCAGCAGCCACCTCGGGACAGGGTCCTATAATTCACCCCTCCACTTT; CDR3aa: CASSHLGTGSYNSPLHF
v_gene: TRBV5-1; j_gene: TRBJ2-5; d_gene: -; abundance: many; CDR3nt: TGCGCCAGCAGCTTCGGGGAAACAACAAGGAGAGAGACCCAGTACTTC; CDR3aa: CASSFGETTRRETQYF
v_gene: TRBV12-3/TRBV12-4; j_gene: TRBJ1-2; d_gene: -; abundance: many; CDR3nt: TGTGCCAGCAGTTTTGCTGGTGGCTACACCTTC; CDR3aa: CASSFAGGYTF
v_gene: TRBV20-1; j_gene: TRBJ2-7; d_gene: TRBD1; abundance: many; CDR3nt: TGCAGTGTGCGGGACAGGGACGAGCAGTACTTC; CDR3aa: CSVRDRDEQYF
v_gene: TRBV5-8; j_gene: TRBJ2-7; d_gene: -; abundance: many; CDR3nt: TGTGCCAGCAGCTCCAGGGTATCCTACGAGCAGTACTTC; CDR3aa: CASSSRVSYEQYF
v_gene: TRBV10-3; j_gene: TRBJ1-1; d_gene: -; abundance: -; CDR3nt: TGTGCCATCAGTGCGACTCCCGAGGGGGAAGCTTTCTTT; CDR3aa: CAISATPEGEAFF
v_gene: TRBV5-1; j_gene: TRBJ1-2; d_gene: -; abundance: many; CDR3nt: TGCGCCAGCAGCTTGGGGCAGGTTGGAAATGGCTACACCTTC; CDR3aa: CASSLGQVGNGYTF
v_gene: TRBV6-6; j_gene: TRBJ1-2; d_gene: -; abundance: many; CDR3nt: TGTGCCAGCAGTTACAGTGGGGCCAAGAACTATGGCTACACCTTC; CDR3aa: CASSYSGAKNYGYTF
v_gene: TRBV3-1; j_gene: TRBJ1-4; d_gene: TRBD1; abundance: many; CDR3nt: TGTGCCAGCAGCCAGGGGACAGCGAATGAAAAACTGTTTTTT; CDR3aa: CASSQGTANEKLFF
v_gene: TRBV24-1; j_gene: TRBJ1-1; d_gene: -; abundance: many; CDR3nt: TGTGCCACCAGTGAGGGGGTTGGTGAAGCTTTCTTT; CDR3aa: CATSEGVGEAFF
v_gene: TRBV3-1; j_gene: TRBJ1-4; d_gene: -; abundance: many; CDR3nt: TGTGCCAGCAGCCAAGGGGCCGTGGGTGAAAAACTGTTTTTT; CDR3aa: CASSQGAVGEKLFF
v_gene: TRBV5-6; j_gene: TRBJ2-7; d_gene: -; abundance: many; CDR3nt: TGTGCCAGCAGCGCAAGACAGGAAACCTGGTCGGGTACCGGGCAGCAGTACTTC; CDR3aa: CASSARQETWSGTGQQYF
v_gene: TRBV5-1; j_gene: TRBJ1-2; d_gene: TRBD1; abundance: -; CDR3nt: TGCGCCAGCAGCTTGGGGACAGGGGATGGCTACACCTTC; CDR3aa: CASSLGTGDGYTF
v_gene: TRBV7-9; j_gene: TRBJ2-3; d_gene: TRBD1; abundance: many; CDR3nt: TGTGCCAGCAGTCCGACAGGGAATACGCAGTATTTT; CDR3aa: CASSPTGNTQYF
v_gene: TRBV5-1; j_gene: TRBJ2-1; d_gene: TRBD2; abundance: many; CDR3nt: TGCGCCAGCAGCCCCTCCCTAGCGGGGGGGCTTGCTGAGCAGTTCTTC; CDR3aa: CASSPSLAGGLAEQFF
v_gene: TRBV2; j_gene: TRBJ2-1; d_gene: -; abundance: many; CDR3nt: TGTGCCAGCAGTGAAGGACGGGGAGAGCAGTTCTTC; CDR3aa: CASSEGRGEQFF
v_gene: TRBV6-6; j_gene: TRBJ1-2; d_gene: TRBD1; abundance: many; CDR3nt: TGTGCCAGCAGTTACCCCGCTCAGGGGGGGGCAGGGCACTATGGCTACACCTTC; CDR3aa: CASSYPAQGGAGHYGYTF
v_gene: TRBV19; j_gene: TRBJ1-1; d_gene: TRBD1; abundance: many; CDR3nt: TGTGCCAGTAGTAAAGATCCAGGGGGCATGACCACTGAAGCTTTCTTT; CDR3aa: CASSKDPGGMTTEAFF
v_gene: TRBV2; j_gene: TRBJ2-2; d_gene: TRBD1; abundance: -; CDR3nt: TGTGACAGCAGTAGACAGGGGGACACCGGGGAGCTGTTTTTT; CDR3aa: CDSSRQGDTGELFF
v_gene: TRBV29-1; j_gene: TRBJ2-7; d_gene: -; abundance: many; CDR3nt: TGCAGCGTGGGGCGGGGGCGCTACGAGCAGTACTTC; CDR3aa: CSVGRGRYEQYF
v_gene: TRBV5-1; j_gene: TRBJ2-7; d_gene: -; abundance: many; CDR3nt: TGCGCCAGCAGCAGGGACAACTCCTACGAGCAGTACTTC; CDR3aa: CASSRDNSYEQYF
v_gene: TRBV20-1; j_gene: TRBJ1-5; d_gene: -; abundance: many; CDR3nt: TGCAGTGCTAGAGAAGCCTTAGGTAGGCATCAGCCCCAGCATTTT; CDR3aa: CSAREALGRHQPQHF
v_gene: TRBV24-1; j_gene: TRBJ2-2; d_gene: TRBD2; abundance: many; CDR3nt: TGTGCCACCAGGGGGACTAGCGGGGGGGCGAACACCGGGGAGCTGTTTTTT; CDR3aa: CATRGTSGGANTGELFF
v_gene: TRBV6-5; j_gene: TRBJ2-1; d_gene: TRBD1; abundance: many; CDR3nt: TGTGCCAGCAGTTACTCTGGGACAGGGTACAATGAGCAGTTCTTC; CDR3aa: CASSYSGTGYNEQFF
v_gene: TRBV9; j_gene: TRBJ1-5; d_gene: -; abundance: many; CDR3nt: TGTGCCAGCAGCGTAAGGAACAAGTGGAGCCGGGAGGGATTCCCAAATCAGCCCCAGCATTTT; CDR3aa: CASSVRNKWSREGFPNQPQHF